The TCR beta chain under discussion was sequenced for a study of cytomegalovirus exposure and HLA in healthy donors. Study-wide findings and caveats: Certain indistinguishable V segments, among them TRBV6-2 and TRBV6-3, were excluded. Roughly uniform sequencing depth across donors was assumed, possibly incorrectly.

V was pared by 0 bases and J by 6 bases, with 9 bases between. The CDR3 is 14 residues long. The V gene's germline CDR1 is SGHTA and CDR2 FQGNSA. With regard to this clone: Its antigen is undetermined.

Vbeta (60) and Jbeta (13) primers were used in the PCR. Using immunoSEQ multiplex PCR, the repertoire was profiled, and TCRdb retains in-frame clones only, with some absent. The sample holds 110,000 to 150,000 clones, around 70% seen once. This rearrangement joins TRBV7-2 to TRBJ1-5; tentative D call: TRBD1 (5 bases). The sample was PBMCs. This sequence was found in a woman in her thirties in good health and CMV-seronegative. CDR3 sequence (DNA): TGTGCCAGCAGCTTAGCCCCGGACATTCAGCCCCAGCATTTT. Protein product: CASSLAPDIQPQHF.